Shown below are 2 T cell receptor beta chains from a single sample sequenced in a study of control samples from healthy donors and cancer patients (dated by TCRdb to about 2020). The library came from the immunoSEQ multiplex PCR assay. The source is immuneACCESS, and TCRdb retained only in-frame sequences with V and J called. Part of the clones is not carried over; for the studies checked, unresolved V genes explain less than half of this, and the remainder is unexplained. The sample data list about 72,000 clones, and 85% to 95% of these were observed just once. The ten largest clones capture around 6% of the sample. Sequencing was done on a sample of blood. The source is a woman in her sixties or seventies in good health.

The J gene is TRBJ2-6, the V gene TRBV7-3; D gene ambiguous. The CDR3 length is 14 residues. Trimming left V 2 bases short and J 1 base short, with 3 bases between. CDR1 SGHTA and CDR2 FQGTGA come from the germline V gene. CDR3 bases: TGTGCCAGCAGCTTAGCATCTGGGGCCAACGTCCTGACTTTC. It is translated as CASSLASGANVLTF.

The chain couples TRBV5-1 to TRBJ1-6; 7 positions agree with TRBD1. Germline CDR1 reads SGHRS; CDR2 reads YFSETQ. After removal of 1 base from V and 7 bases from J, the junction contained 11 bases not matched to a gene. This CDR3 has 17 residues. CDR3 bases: TGCGCCAGCAGCTTGATACCAGGGGGACCTCCGAATTCACCCCTCCACTTT. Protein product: CASSLIPGGPPNSPLHF.